This T cell receptor beta chain was recorded in a study of blood T cell repertoires in COVID-19. As processed by the authors: Counts of nucleated cells, estimated from reference gene primer amplification, were obtained. The table came from immunoSEQ multiplex PCR; TCRdb's copy has only in-frame clones and leaves some out. That table is the source of V, J and clone size, and D and trimming were worked out from the DNA. The table shows more than 95,000 clones, with roughly four fifths occurring only once. Germline V gene lookup returns CDR1 SGHNT and CDR2 YYREEE (reference sequence). CDR3 length equals 16 residues. The ends lost 1 base at V and 5 bases at J; junction bases unmatched: 7.

Sequenced material: peripheral blood. This clonotype was obtained from a man aged 55 to 69 with acute or convalescent COVID-19. The genes are TRBV5-4 and TRBJ2-5; 11 bases match TRBD2. The CDR3 reads CASSLRSGGAGETQYF. In nucleotides, the CDR3 is TGTGCCAGCAGCTTGCGTAGCGGGGGGGCCGGGGAGACCCAGTACTTC.